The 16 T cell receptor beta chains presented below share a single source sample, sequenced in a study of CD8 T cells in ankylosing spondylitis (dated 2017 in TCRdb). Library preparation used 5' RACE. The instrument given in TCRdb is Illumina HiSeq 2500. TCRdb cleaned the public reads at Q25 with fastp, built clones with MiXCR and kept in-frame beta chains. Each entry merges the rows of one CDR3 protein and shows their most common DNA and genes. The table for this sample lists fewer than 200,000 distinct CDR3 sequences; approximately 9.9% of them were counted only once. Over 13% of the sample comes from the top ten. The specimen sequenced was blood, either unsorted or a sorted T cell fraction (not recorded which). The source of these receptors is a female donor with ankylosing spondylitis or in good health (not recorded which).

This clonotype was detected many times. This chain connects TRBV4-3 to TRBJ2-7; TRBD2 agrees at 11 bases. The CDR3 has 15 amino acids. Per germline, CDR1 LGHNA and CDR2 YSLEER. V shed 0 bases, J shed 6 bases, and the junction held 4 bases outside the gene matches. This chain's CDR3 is CASSQEGTSGGEQYF. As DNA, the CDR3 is TGCGCCAGCAGCCAAGAGGGGACTAGCGGCGGCGAGCAGTACTTC.

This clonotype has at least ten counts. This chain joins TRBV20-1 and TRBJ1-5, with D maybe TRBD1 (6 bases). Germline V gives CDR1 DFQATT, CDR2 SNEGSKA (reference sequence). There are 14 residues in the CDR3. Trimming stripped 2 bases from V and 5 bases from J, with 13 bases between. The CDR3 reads CSARTRGPDQPQHF. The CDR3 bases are TGCAGTGCTAGAACTCGGGGGCCCGATCAGCCCCAGCATTTT.

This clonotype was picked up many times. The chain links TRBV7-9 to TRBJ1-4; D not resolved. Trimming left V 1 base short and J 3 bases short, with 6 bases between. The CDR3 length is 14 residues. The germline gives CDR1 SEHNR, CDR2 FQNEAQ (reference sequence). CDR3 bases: TGTGCCAGCAGCTTAGTAGCTCCTAATGAAAAACTGTTTTTT. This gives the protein CASSLVAPNEKLFF.

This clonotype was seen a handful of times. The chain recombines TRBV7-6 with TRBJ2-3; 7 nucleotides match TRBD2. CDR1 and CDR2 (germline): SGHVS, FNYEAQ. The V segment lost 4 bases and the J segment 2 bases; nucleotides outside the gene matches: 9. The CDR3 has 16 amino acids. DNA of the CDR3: TGTGCCAGCAGCTGGGGAGGCGGGGGAAACACAGATACGCAGTATTTT. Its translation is CASSWGGGGNTDTQYF. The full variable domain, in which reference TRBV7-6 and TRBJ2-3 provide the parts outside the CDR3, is GAGVSQSPRYKVTKRGQDVALRCDPISGHVSLYWYRQALGQGPEFLTYFNYEAQQDKSGLPNDRFSAERPEGSISTLTIQRTEQRDSAMYRCASSWGGGGNTDTQYFGPGTRLTVL.

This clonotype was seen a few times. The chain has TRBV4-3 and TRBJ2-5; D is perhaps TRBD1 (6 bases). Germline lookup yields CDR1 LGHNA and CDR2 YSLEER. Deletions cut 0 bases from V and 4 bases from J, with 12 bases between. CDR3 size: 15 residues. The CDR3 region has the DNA TGCGCCAGCAGCCAAGATCCCAGGGGTTTAGAGACCCAGTACTTC. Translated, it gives CASSQDPRGLETQYF.

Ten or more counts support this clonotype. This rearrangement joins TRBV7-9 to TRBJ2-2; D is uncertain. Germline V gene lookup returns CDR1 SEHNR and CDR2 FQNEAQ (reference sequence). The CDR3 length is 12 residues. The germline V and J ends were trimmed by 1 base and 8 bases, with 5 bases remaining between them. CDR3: CASSLVPGELFF. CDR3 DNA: TGTGCCAGCAGCTTAGTTCCGGGGGAGCTGTTTTTT.

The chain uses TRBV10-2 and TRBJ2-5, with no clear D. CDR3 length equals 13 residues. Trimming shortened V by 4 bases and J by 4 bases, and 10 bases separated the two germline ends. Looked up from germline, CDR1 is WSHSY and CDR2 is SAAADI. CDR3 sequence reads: CASSASSVETQYF. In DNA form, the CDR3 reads TGCGCCAGCAGTGCCTCTAGTGTAGAGACCCAGTACTTC.

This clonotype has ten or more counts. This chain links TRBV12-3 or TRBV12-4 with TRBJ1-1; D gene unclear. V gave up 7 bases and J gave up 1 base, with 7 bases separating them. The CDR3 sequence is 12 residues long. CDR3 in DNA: TGTGCCAGCAAGAGAGGGAACACTGAAGCTTTCTTT. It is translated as CASKRGNTEAFF.

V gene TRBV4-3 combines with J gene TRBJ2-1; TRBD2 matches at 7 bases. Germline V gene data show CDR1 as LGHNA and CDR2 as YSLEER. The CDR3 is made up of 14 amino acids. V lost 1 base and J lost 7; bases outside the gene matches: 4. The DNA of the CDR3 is TGCGCCAGCAGCCAAGTCTGGGAGGGGAATGAGCAGTTCTTC. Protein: CASSQVWEGNEQFF.

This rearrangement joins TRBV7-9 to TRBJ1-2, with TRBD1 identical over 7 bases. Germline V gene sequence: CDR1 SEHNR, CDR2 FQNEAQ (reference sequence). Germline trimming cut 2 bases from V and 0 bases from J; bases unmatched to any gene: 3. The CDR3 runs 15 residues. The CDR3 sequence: CASSLPQGSNYGYTF. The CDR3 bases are TGTGCCAGCAGCTTACCACAGGGGTCTAACTATGGCTACACCTTC.

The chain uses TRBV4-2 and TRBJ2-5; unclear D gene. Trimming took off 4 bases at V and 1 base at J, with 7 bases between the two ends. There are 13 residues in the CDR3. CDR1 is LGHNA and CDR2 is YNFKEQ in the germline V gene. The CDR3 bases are TGTGCCAGCAGCCTGACCACCCAAGAGACCCAGTACTTC. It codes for CASSLTTQETQYF.

This chain's CDR3 is CASSPHLGSGARRAQETQYF. The DNA of the CDR3 is TGTGCCAGCAGTCCCCATCTGGGCAGTGGGGCCCGCAGAGCCCAAGAGACCCAGTACTTC. The chain uses TRBV12-3 or TRBV12-4 and TRBJ2-5; TRBD1 might be the D (5 bases). V gave up 5 bases and J gave up 1 base, with 29 bases separating them. The CDR3 sequence is 20 residues long.

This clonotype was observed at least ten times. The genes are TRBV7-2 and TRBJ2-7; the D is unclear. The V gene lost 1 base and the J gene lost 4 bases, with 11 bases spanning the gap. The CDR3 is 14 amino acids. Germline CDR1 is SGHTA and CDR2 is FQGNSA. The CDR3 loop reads CASSLVNSPYEQYF. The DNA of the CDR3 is TGTGCCAGCAGCTTAGTAAACAGCCCATACGAGCAGTACTTC.

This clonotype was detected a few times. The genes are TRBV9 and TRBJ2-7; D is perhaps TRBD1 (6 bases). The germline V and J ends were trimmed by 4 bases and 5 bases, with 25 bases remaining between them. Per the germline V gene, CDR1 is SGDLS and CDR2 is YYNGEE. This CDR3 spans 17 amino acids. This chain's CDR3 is CASSPLLLTTGSHEQYF. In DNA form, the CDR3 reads TGTGCCAGCAGCCCCCTCCTCCTTACTACAGGGTCCCACGAGCAGTACTTC. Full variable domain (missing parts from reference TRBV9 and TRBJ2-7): DSGVTQTPKHLITATGQRVTLRCSPRSGDLSVYWYQQSLDQGLQFLIQYYNGEERAKGNILERFSAQQFPDLHSELNLSSLELGDSALYFCASSPLLLTTGSHEQYFGPGTRLTVT.

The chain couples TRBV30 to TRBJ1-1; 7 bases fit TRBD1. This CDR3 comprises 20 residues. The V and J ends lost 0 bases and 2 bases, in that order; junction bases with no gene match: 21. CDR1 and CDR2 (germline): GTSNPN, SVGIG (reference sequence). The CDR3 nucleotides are TGTGCCTGGAGTGTAACCAGGGGGTCTATAGTACGGCAACTTAACACTGAAGCTTTCTTT. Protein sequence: CAWSVTRGSIVRQLNTEAFF.

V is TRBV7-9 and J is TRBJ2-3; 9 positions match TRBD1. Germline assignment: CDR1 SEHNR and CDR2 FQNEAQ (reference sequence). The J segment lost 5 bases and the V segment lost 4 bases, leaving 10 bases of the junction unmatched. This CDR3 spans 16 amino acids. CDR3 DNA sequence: TGTGCCAGCAGCTCCCTACAGGGGGCGCGGGGAGATACGCAGTATTTT. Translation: CASSSLQGARGDTQYF.